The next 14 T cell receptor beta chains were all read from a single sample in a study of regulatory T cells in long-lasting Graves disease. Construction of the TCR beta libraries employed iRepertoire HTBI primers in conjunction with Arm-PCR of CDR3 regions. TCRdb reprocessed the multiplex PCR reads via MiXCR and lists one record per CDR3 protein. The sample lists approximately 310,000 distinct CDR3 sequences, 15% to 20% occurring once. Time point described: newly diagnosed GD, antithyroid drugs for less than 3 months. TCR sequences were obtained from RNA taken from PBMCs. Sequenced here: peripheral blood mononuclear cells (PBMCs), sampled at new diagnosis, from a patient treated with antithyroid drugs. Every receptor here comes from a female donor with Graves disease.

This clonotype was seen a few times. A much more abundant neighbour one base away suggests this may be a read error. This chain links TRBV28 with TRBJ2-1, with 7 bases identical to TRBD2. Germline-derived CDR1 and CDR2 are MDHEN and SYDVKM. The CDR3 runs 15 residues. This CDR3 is CASFPRGREDNGQFF. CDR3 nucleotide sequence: TGTGCCAGCTTCCCTCGCGGGAGAGAAGACAATGGGCAGTTCTTC.

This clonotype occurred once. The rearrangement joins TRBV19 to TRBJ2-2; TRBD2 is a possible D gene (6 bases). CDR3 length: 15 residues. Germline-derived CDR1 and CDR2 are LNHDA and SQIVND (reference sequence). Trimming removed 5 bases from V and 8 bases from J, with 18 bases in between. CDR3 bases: TGTGCCAGTAGTCCACTAACGGGAGTAGGGGGGGAGCTGTTTTTT. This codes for CASSPLTGVGGELFF.

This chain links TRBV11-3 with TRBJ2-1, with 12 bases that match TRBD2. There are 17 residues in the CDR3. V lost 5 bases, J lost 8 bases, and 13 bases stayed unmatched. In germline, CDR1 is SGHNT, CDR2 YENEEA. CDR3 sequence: CASSGGGLAGGPDEQFF. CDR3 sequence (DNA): TGTGCCAGCAGCGGGGGGGGCCTAGCGGGAGGGCCGGATGAGCAGTTCTTC.

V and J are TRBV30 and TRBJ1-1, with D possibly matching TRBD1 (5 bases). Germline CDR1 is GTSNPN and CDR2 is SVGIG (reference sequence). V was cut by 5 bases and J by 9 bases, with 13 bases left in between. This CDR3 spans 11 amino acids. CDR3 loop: CAWRRGGKAFF. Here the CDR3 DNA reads TGTGCCTGGCGCCGTGGGGGGAAAGCTTTCTTT.

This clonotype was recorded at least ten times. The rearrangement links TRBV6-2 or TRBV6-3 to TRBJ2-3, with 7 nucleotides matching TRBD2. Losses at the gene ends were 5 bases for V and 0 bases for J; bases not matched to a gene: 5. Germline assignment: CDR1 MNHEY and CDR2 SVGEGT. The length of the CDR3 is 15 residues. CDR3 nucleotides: TGTGCCAGCAGTGAAGGTAGCGGGAGCACAGATACGCAGTATTTT. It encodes CASSEGSGSTDTQYF.

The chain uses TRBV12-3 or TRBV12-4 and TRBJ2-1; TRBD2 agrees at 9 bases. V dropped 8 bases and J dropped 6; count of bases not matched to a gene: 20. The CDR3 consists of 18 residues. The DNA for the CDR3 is TGTGCCAGCGTCTGGCTGAACCTTAGCGGGAGAAAGGGCAATGAGCAGTTCTTC. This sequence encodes CASVWLNLSGRKGNEQFF.

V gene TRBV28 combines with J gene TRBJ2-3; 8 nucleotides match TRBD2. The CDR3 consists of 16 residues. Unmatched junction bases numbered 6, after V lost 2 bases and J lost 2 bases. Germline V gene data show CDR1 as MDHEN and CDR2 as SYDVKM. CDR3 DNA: TGTGCCAGCAGTTTACCCAGCGGGGGTAACACAGATACGCAGTATTTT. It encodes CASSLPSGGNTDTQYF.

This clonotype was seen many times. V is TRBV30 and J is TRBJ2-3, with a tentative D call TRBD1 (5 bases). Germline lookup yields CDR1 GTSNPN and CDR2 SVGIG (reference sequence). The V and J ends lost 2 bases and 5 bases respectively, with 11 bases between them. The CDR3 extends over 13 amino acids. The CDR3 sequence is CAWSYLRGDTQYF. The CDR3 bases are TGTGCCTGGAGTTACCTTAGGGGAGATACGCAGTATTTT.

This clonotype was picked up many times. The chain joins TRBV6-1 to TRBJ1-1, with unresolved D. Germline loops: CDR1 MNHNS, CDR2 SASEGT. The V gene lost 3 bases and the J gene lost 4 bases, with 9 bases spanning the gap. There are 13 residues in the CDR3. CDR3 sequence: CASSETYGTEAFF. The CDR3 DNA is TGTGCCAGCAGTGAGACATACGGCACTGAAGCTTTCTTT.

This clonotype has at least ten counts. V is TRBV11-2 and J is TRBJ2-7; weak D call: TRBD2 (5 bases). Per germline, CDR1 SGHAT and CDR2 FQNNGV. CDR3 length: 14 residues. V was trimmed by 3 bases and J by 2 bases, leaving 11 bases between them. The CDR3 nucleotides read TGTGCCAGCAGCTTGAGCGGAGCGCCCTACGAGCAGTACTTC. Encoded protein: CASSLSGAPYEQYF.

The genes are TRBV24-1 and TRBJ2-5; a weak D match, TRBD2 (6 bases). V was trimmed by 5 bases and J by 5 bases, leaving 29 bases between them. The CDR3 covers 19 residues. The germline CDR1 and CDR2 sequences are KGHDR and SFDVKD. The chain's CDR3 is CATSGQTRRTGDWAETQYF. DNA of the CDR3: TGTGCCACCAGTGGTCAAACCCGACGAACTGGGGACTGGGCGGAGACCCAGTACTTC.

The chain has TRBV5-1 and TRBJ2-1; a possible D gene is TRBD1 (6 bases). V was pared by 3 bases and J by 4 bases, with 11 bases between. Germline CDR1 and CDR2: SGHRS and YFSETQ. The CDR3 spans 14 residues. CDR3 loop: CASSSEQGYNEQFF. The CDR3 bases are TGCGCCAGCAGCTCAGAACAGGGTTACAATGAGCAGTTCTTC.

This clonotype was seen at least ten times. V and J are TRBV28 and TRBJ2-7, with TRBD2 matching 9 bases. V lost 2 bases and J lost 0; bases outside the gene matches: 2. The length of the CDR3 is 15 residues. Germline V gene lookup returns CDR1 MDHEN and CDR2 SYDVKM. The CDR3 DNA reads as TGTGCCAGCAGTTTACGCGGGAGGGTCTCCTACGAGCAGTACTTC. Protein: CASSLRGRVSYEQYF.

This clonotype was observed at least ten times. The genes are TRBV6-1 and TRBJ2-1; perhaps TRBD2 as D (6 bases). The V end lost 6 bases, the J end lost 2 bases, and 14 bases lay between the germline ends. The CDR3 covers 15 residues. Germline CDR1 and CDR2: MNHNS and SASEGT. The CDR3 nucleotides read TGTGCCAGCAGGCTCTACGGGGGTCCCTACAATGAGCAGTTCTTC. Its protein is CASRLYGGPYNEQFF.